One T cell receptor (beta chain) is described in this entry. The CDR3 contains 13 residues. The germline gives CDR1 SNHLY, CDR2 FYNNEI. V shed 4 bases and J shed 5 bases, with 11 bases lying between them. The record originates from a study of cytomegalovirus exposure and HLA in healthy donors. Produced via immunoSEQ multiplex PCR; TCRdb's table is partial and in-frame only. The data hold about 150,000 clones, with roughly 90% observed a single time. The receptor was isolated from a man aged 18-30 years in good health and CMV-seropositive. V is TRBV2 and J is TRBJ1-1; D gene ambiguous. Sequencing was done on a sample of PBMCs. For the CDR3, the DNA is TGTGCCAGCAGTGCATCTTGGCTGACTGAAGCTTTCTTT. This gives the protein CASSASWLTEAFF.